The rows below give T cell receptor beta chains drawn from one sample of a study of sequential checkpoint blockade in melanoma. Profiling relied on immunoSEQ multiplex PCR, and the TCRdb table lists in-frame clones only, not all of them. In the table there are some 8,000 clones, 25% to 35% of which are singletons. The source material was tumor tissue (inferred from file names), sampled from a patient given nivolumab and ipilimumab in sequence. Source of these receptors: a human donor with melanoma. Each CDR3 is given with its conserved first and last residue. A D gene is named only where the DNA matches it firmly. Expanded clones get a size class; other rows say once, few or many, or leave the size out.

V gene: TRBV12-2
J gene: TRBJ1-2
D gene: .
clone size: few
CDR3 protein: CAQRDRARLYGYTF
CDR3 DNA: TGTGCTCAAAGGGACAGGGCAAGGCTCTATGGCTACACCTTC

V gene: TRBV19
J gene: TRBJ1-4
D gene: TRBD1
clone size: .
CDR3 protein: CASSPPRTGRVEKLFF
CDR3 DNA: TGTGCCAGTAGTCCCCCCCGGACAGGGAGGGTTGAAAAACTGTTTTTT

V gene: TRBV11-3
J gene: TRBJ2-3
D gene: TRBD2
clone size: many
CDR3 protein: CARSLYTSGFTDTQYF
CDR3 DNA: TGTGCCAGAAGCTTATACACTAGCGGCTTCACCGATACGCAGTATTTT

V gene: TRBV6-8
J gene: TRBJ2-7
D gene: .
clone size: few
CDR3 protein: CASMGQEINEQYF
CDR3 DNA: TGTGCCAGCATGGGGCAGGAGATAAACGAGCAGTACTTC

V gene: TRBV25-1
J gene: TRBJ1-6
D gene: .
clone size: few
CDR3 protein: CASGRYNSPLHF
CDR3 DNA: TGTGCCAGCGGGCGATATAATTCACCCCTCCACTTT

V gene: TRBV6-8
J gene: TRBJ1-5
D gene: .
clone size: few
CDR3 protein: CASSYKSKDQPQHF
CDR3 DNA: TGTGCCAGCAGTTACAAAAGTAAAGATCAGCCCCAGCATTTT

V gene: TRBV18
J gene: TRBJ1-1
D gene: TRBD1
clone size: few
CDR3 protein: CASSPQGGKTEAFF
CDR3 DNA: TGTGCCAGCTCACCCCAGGGGGGGAAGACTGAAGCTTTCTTT

V gene: TRBV30
J gene: TRBJ2-1
D gene: .
clone size: .
CDR3 protein: CAWTTGLDGLNEQFF
CDR3 DNA: TGTGCCTGGACCACCGGGCTAGATGGTCTCAATGAGCAGTTCTTC

V gene: TRBV6-8
J gene: TRBJ1-4
D gene: .
clone size: few
CDR3 protein: CASSQNRGGNEKLFF
CDR3 DNA: TGTGCCAGCAGTCAAAATAGGGGGGGGAATGAAAAACTGTTTTTT

V gene: TRBV5-1
J gene: TRBJ2-5
D gene: TRBD2
clone size: once
CDR3 protein: CASSLGLAGGRETQYF
CDR3 DNA: TGCGCCAGCAGCCTCGGACTAGCGGGAGGGCGGGAGACCCAGTACTTC

V gene: TRBV6-8
J gene: TRBJ2-5
D gene: TRBD1
clone size: .
CDR3 protein: CASSYGQGLLETQYF
CDR3 DNA: TGTGCCAGCAGTTACGGACAGGGGTTGTTAGAGACCCAGTACTTC

V gene: TRBV19
J gene: TRBJ1-6
D gene: .
clone size: .
CDR3 protein: CASSTSRGGSPLHF
CDR3 DNA: TGTGCCAGTAGTACGTCCAGGGGTGGCTCACCCCTCCACTTT

V gene: TRBV6-8
J gene: TRBJ1-1
D gene: .
clone size: .
CDR3 protein: CASSDTRRGHPNTEAFF
CDR3 DNA: TGTGCCAGCAGTGATACTCGCCGGGGACACCCGAACACTGAAGCTTTCTTT

V gene: TRBV6-8
J gene: TRBJ2-1
D gene: TRBD2
clone size: .
CDR3 protein: CASSIAGKYNEQFF
CDR3 DNA: TGTGCCAGCAGTATAGCGGGGAAATACAATGAGCAGTTCTTC

V gene: TRBV19
J gene: TRBJ2-7
D gene: .
clone size: .
CDR3 protein: CASRTGGEQYF
CDR3 DNA: TGTGCCAGTAGGACAGGAGGCGAGCAGTACTTC

V gene: TRBV6-8
J gene: TRBJ1-1
D gene: .
clone size: few
CDR3 protein: CASSPRTWREAFF
CDR3 DNA: TGTGCCAGCAGTCCCCGGACATGGCGGGAAGCTTTCTTT

V gene: TRBV11-3
J gene: TRBJ2-5
D gene: .
clone size: medium-sized
CDR3 protein: CASSLESELGQETQYF
CDR3 DNA: TGTGCCAGCAGCTTAGAATCGGAGCTGGGCCAAGAGACCCAGTACTTC

V gene: TRBV1
J gene: TRBJ2-1
D gene: .
clone size: few
CDR3 protein: CASSPSGQEYNEQFF
CDR3 DNA: TGCGCCAGCAGCCCCTCGGGACAGGAATACAATGAGCAGTTCTTC

V gene: TRBV6-8
J gene: TRBJ1-5
D gene: .
clone size: .
CDR3 protein: CASGTGTQPQHF
CDR3 DNA: TGTGCCAGCGGTACAGGGACACAGCCCCAGCATTTT

V gene: TRBV11-3
J gene: TRBJ2-3
D gene: .
clone size: few
CDR3 protein: CASSSIRSTDTQYF
CDR3 DNA: TGTGCCAGCAGCTCAATCAGAAGCACAGATACGCAGTATTTT

V gene: TRBV7-5
J gene: TRBJ2-3
D gene: .
clone size: many
CDR3 protein: CASSLDGSSTDTQYF
CDR3 DNA: TGTGCCAGCAGCTTAGATGGTAGCAGCACAGATACGCAGTATTTT

V gene: TRBV6-8
J gene: TRBJ2-7
D gene: .
clone size: .
CDR3 protein: CASTKIGGYEQYF
CDR3 DNA: TGTGCCAGCACCAAGATCGGTGGTTACGAGCAGTACTTC

V gene: TRBV29-1
J gene: TRBJ2-1
D gene: TRBD1
clone size: .
CDR3 protein: CSAETPGQVFDEQFF
CDR3 DNA: TGCAGCGCCGAGACCCCGGGACAGGTCTTCGATGAGCAGTTCTTC

V gene: TRBV5-1
J gene: TRBJ2-2
D gene: TRBD2
clone size: once
CDR3 protein: CASRVLAGVSGELFF
CDR3 DNA: TGCGCCAGCAGAGTACTAGCGGGGGTGTCCGGGGAGCTGTTTTTT

V gene: TRBV6-8
J gene: TRBJ2-7
D gene: TRBD1
clone size: .
CDR3 protein: CASREGQPYEQYF
CDR3 DNA: TGTGCCAGCAGAGAGGGACAGCCCTACGAGCAGTACTTC

V gene: TRBV6-8
J gene: TRBJ1-1
D gene: .
clone size: .
CDR3 protein: CASSKTTGNTEAFF
CDR3 DNA: TGTGCCAGCAGTAAGACGACAGGAAACACTGAAGCTTTCTTT

V gene: TRBV6-8
J gene: TRBJ1-1
D gene: .
clone size: .
CDR3 protein: CASRTHNRGEAFF
CDR3 DNA: TGTGCCAGCAGAACTCACAATCGGGGGGAAGCTTTCTTT

V gene: TRBV30
J gene: TRBJ2-4
D gene: .
clone size: .
CDR3 protein: CAWSVQGANIQYF
CDR3 DNA: TGTGCCTGGAGTGTTCAGGGAGCCAACATTCAGTACTTC

V gene: TRBV11-3
J gene: TRBJ2-3
D gene: .
clone size: many
CDR3 protein: CASSLEGTSTDTQYF
CDR3 DNA: TGTGCCAGCAGCCTCGAGGGGACTAGCACAGATACGCAGTATTTT

V gene: TRBV11-3
J gene: TRBJ2-7
D gene: TRBD1
clone size: many
CDR3 protein: CASSLAIAFQGAYEQYF
CDR3 DNA: TGTGCCAGCAGCTTGGCCATAGCTTTCCAGGGGGCCTACGAGCAGTACTTC

V gene: TRBV9
J gene: TRBJ1-4
D gene: .
clone size: .
CDR3 protein: CASSVGRVGEKLFF
CDR3 DNA: TGTGCCAGCAGCGTAGGCAGGGTTGGTGAAAAACTGTTTTTT

V gene: TRBV7-6
J gene: TRBJ2-3
D gene: TRBD2
clone size: many
CDR3 protein: CASSLGLAGRTDTQYF
CDR3 DNA: TGTGCCAGCAGCTTAGGACTAGCGGGCCGCACAGATACGCAGTATTTT

V gene: TRBV6-8
J gene: TRBJ1-1
D gene: .
clone size: .
CDR3 protein: CASSYIPNWGTEAFF
CDR3 DNA: TGTGCCAGCAGTTACATTCCTAATTGGGGCACTGAAGCTTTCTTT

V gene: TRBV30
J gene: TRBJ2-2
D gene: .
clone size: few
CDR3 protein: CAWSRGAWTGELFF
CDR3 DNA: TGTGCCTGGAGTAGGGGGGCCTGGACCGGGGAGCTGTTTTTT

V gene: TRBV6-8
J gene: TRBJ1-1
D gene: .
clone size: medium-sized
CDR3 protein: CASSYAGWNTEAFF
CDR3 DNA: TGTGCCAGCAGTTACGCAGGATGGAACACTGAAGCTTTCTTT

V gene: TRBV19
J gene: TRBJ1-1
D gene: .
clone size: .
CDR3 protein: CASSIASTVNTEAFF
CDR3 DNA: TGTGCCAGTAGTATAGCATCGACGGTGAACACTGAAGCTTTCTTT

V gene: TRBV11-3
J gene: TRBJ1-3
D gene: .
clone size: many
CDR3 protein: CASSSSTGALSGNTIYF
CDR3 DNA: TGTGCCAGCAGCTCCTCGACGGGAGCCCTCTCTGGAAACACCATATATTTT

V gene: TRBV19
J gene: TRBJ1-1
D gene: .
clone size: few
CDR3 protein: CASSMGRGTEAFF
CDR3 DNA: TGTGCCAGTAGTATGGGCAGGGGCACTGAAGCTTTCTTT

V gene: TRBV7-2
J gene: TRBJ1-1
D gene: .
clone size: many
CDR3 protein: CASSFMASTEAFF
CDR3 DNA: TGTGCCAGCAGCTTTATGGCTTCAACTGAAGCTTTCTTT

V gene: TRBV30
J gene: TRBJ1-5
D gene: .
clone size: .
CDR3 protein: CAWNQQGNNQPQHF
CDR3 DNA: TGTGCCTGGAATCAACAGGGCAACAATCAGCCCCAGCATTTT

V gene: TRBV30
J gene: TRBJ2-7
D gene: .
clone size: .
CDR3 protein: CAWSVSNYEQYF
CDR3 DNA: TGTGCCTGGAGTGTGAGTAACTACGAGCAGTACTTC

V gene: TRBV6-8
J gene: TRBJ2-6
D gene: .
clone size: .
CDR3 protein: CASSGTVGASGANVLTF
CDR3 DNA: TGTGCCAGCAGTGGGACTGTTGGTGCCTCTGGGGCCAACGTCCTGACTTTC

V gene: TRBV11-3
J gene: TRBJ2-2
D gene: TRBD2
clone size: many
CDR3 protein: CASRRVAGAGAGELFF
CDR3 DNA: TGTGCCAGCAGACGGGTCGCGGGAGCTGGCGCCGGGGAGCTGTTTTTT

V gene: TRBV12-5
J gene: TRBJ1-2
D gene: .
clone size: .
CDR3 protein: CASSGPGSNYGYTF
CDR3 DNA: TGTGCTAGTTCTGGGCCAGGGAGTAACTATGGCTACACCTTC

V gene: TRBV11-3
J gene: TRBJ2-7
D gene: TRBD1
clone size: many
CDR3 protein: CASSLYGTGYYEQYF
CDR3 DNA: TGTGCCAGCAGCTTATATGGGACAGGGTACTACGAGCAGTACTTC

V gene: TRBV9
J gene: TRBJ2-1
D gene: .
clone size: few
CDR3 protein: CASSPRQGHNNEQFF
CDR3 DNA: TGTGCCAGCAGCCCCCGGCAGGGTCACAACAATGAGCAGTTCTTC

V gene: TRBV9
J gene: TRBJ2-1
D gene: .
clone size: many
CDR3 protein: CASSLNGETYNEQFF
CDR3 DNA: TGTGCCAGCAGCTTAAATGGGGAAACCTACAATGAGCAGTTCTTC

V gene: TRBV15
J gene: TRBJ2-2
D gene: .
clone size: few
CDR3 protein: CATSRDRVTGELFF
CDR3 DNA: TGTGCCACCAGCAGAGACAGGGTGACCGGGGAGCTGTTTTTT

V gene: TRBV11-3
J gene: TRBJ2-7
D gene: TRBD1
clone size: many
CDR3 protein: CASSHRSGTGAIYEQYF
CDR3 DNA: TGTGCCAGCAGCCACCGCTCCGGGACAGGGGCAATCTACGAGCAGTACTTC

V gene: TRBV6-8
J gene: TRBJ1-2
D gene: .
clone size: few
CDR3 protein: CASSLRVRIGYTF
CDR3 DNA: TGTGCCAGCAGTTTGCGTGTTCGGATTGGCTACACCTTC

V gene: TRBV30
J gene: TRBJ1-1
D gene: .
clone size: .
CDR3 protein: CAWRRQPNTEAFF
CDR3 DNA: TGTGCCTGGAGACGGCAGCCGAACACTGAAGCTTTCTTT

V gene: TRBV6-1
J gene: TRBJ1-2
D gene: .
clone size: few
CDR3 protein: CASSEGRPYGYTF
CDR3 DNA: TGTGCCAGCAGTGAAGGACGGCCCTATGGCTACACCTTC

V gene: TRBV14
J gene: TRBJ2-7
D gene: TRBD2
clone size: .
CDR3 protein: CASSQFGGEQYF
CDR3 DNA: TGTGCCAGCAGCCAATTCGGGGGGGAGCAGTACTTC

V gene: TRBV9
J gene: TRBJ2-5
D gene: .
clone size: .
CDR3 protein: CASSEMTGETQYF
CDR3 DNA: TGTGCCAGCAGTGAAATGACGGGGGAGACCCAGTACTTC

V gene: TRBV6-8
J gene: TRBJ1-1
D gene: .
clone size: few
CDR3 protein: CASRKGVNTEAFF
CDR3 DNA: TGTGCCAGCAGAAAGGGGGTTAACACTGAAGCTTTCTTT

V gene: TRBV11-3
J gene: TRBJ1-3
D gene: TRBD1
clone size: few
CDR3 protein: CASSHRGASGNTIYF
CDR3 DNA: TGTGCCAGCAGCCACAGGGGAGCTTCTGGAAACACCATATATTTT

V gene: TRBV6-8
J gene: TRBJ1-2
D gene: TRBD1
clone size: few
CDR3 protein: CASSFLQGAHGYTF
CDR3 DNA: TGTGCCAGCAGTTTCCTACAGGGGGCTCATGGCTACACCTTC

V gene: TRBV29-1
J gene: TRBJ2-1
D gene: TRBD2
clone size: .
CDR3 protein: CSAKVTSGGSSSSYNEQFF
CDR3 DNA: TGCAGCGCCAAGGTGACTAGCGGGGGGTCGTCAAGCTCCTACAATGAGCAGTTCTTC

V gene: TRBV9
J gene: TRBJ1-5
D gene: .
clone size: many
CDR3 protein: CASSVLVQNNQPQHF
CDR3 DNA: TGTGCCAGCAGTGTGTTGGTACAGAACAATCAGCCCCAGCATTTT

V gene: TRBV11-3
J gene: TRBJ1-2
D gene: .
clone size: many
CDR3 protein: CASSFSTQGYGYTF
CDR3 DNA: TGTGCCAGCAGCTTCTCCACACAGGGCTATGGCTACACCTTC